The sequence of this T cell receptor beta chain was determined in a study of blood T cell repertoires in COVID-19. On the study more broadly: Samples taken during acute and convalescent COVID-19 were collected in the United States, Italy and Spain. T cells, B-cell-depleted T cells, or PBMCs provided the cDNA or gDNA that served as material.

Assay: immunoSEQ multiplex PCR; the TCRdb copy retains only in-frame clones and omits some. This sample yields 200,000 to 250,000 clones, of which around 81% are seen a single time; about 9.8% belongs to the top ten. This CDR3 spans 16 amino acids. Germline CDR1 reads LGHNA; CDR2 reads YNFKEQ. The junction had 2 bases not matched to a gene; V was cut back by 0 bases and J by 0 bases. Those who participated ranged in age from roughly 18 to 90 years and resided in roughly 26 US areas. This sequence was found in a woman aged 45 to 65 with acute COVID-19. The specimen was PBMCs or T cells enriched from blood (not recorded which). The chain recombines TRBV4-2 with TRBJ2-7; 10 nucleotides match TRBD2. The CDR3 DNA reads TGTGCCAGCAGCCAAGATCCTAGCGGGAGCTCCTACGAGCAGTACTTC. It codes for CASSQDPSGSSYEQYF.